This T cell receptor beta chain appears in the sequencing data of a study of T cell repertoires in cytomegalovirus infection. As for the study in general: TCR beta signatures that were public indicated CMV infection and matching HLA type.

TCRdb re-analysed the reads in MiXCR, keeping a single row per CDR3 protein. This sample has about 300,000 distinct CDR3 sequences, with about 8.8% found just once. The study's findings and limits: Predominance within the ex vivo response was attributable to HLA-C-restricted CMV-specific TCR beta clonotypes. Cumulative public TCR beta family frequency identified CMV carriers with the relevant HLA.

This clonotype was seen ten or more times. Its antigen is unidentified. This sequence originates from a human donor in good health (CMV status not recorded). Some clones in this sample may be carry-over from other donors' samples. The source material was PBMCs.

This CDR3 reads CASSSRTAHYEQYF. The CDR3 DNA reads TGTGCCAGCAGCTCCCGGACAGCCCACTACGAGCAGTACTTC. The chain couples TRBV7-9 to TRBJ2-7, with D maybe TRBD1 (6 bases). From germline, CDR1 is SEHNR and CDR2 FQNEAQ (reference sequence). CDR3 length: 14 residues. The germline V and J ends were trimmed by 4 bases and 3 bases, with 13 bases remaining between them.